The subject of this entry is one TCR beta chain. The cohort comprised adults aged 18 to 89 years residing in about two dozen US areas. These data are taken from a study of blood T cell repertoires in COVID-19. Study information: Acute and convalescent COVID-19 samples came from the United States, Italy and Spain. T cells, B-cell-depleted T cells, or PBMCs provided the cDNA or gDNA that served as material.

As handled by the study authors: Amplification of reference gene primers was used by the study to estimate nucleated cell counts. The data were produced by immunoSEQ multiplex PCR, yet TCRdb's version contains in-frame clones alone and is incomplete. V and J calls plus clone size are reproduced from that table; the DNA served to infer D and trimming. Of approximately 210,000 clones listed, approximately 90% were seen once; the top ten hold 2% to 2.5%. The CDR3 is 14 amino acids. Trimming pared 3 bases from V and 2 bases from J, leaving 9 bases between. Germline V gene sequence: CDR1 SGDLS, CDR2 YYNGEE.

The receptor's source is a woman in her 30s who had recovered from COVID-19. Sequences were obtained from PBMCs or T cells enriched from blood (not recorded which). The V call is TRBV9, the J call TRBJ1-5; possibly TRBD1 for D (5 bases). CDR3 protein: CASSAGTGNQPQHF. DNA for the CDR3: TGTGCCAGCAGCGCCGGGACTGGCAATCAGCCCCAGCATTTT.